A selection of T cell receptor beta chains follows, all from one sample in a study of blood T cells in healthy people across ages. TCRdb used MiXCR to reprocess the 5' RACE reads, holding one entry per CDR3 protein. Of roughly 1,300,000 distinct CDR3 sequences detected, approximately 59% appear once; the ten largest clones hold under 8.5%. Material: blood. Source of these receptors: a man aged 18 to 29 in good health. The CDR3 runs from the conserved cysteine through the conserved F or W. A D gene is named only where the DNA matches it firmly. Not all rows give a size; the values are once, few, many and, for expanded clones, a class.

V: TRBV7-9; D: -; J: TRBJ2-7; size: few; CDR3: CASNRGGEYYEQYF; DNA: TGTGCCAGCAACCGAGGAGGGGAATACTACGAGCAGTACTTC
V: TRBV4-2; D: TRBD2; J: TRBJ2-1; size: -; CDR3: CASSQIAGLAHYNEQFF; DNA: TGTGCCAGCAGCCAAATCGCGGGACTAGCGCACTACAATGAGCAGTTCTTC
V: TRBV10-3; D: -; J: TRBJ2-1; size: -; CDR3: CAISDQLNEQFF; DNA: TGTGCCATCAGTGACCAGTTGAATGAGCAGTTCTTC
V: TRBV4-2; D: -; J: TRBJ2-7; size: once; CDR3: CASSQELVGYYEQYF; DNA: TGTGCCAGCAGCCAAGAATTAGTGGGGTACTACGAGCAGTACTTC
V: TRBV6-2/TRBV6-3; D: TRBD1; J: TRBJ2-2; size: -; CDR3: CASSFPTGQGWTGELFF; DNA: TGTGCCAGCAGCTTCCCGACTGGACAGGGGTGGACCGGGGAGCTGTTTTTT
V: TRBV20-1; D: -; J: TRBJ2-1; size: few; CDR3: CSARVPSLGDNEQFF; DNA: TGCAGTGCTAGAGTGCCTAGTCTCGGGGACAATGAGCAGTTCTTC
V: TRBV20-1; D: TRBD1; J: TRBJ2-5; size: -; CDR3: CSATGEQTQYF; DNA: TGCAGTGCGACAGGGGAACAGACCCAGTACTTC
V: TRBV7-2; D: -; J: TRBJ2-7; size: once; CDR3: CASSLHAVPLYEQYF; DNA: TGTGCCAGCAGCTTACATGCGGTCCCGCTCTACGAGCAGTACTTC
V: TRBV4-2; D: -; J: TRBJ2-6; size: few; CDR3: CASSQDGDSSGANVLTF; DNA: TGTGCCAGCAGCCAAGATGGAGACTCCTCTGGGGCCAACGTCCTGACTTTC
V: TRBV14; D: TRBD2; J: TRBJ2-1; size: -; CDR3: CASSLAVTYNEQFF; DNA: TGTGCCAGCAGTCTAGCGGTTACCTACAATGAGCAGTTCTTC
V: TRBV6-2/TRBV6-3; D: -; J: TRBJ2-3; size: -; CDR3: CASSSPSSASTDTQYF; DNA: TGTGCCAGCAGCTCCCCTTCTAGCGCCAGCACAGATACGCAGTATTTT
V: TRBV4-2; D: TRBD1; J: TRBJ1-2; size: -; CDR3: CASSQEERQGNYGYTF; DNA: TGTGCCAGCAGCCAAGAAGAGCGACAGGGGAACTATGGCTACACCTTC
V: TRBV7-2; D: TRBD2; J: TRBJ2-3; size: few; CDR3: CASSSGLAGGSDTQYF; DNA: TGTGCCAGCAGCTCGGGACTAGCGGGGGGGTCAGATACGCAGTATTTT
V: TRBV27; D: TRBD2; J: TRBJ2-1; size: few; CDR3: CASSYGRAGDEQFF; DNA: TGTGCCAGCAGTTACGGGAGGGCAGGGGATGAGCAGTTCTTC
V: TRBV12-3/TRBV12-4; D: TRBD2; J: TRBJ2-7; size: -; CDR3: CASRGTSGRVPYEQYF; DNA: TGTGCCAGCAGAGGGACTAGCGGGAGGGTTCCCTACGAGCAGTACTTC
V: TRBV4-1; D: TRBD1; J: TRBJ2-1; size: -; CDR3: CASSQGDRLGYNEQFF; DNA: TGCGCCAGCAGCCAAGGGGACAGATTGGGCTACAATGAGCAGTTCTTC
V: TRBV4-2; D: TRBD1; J: TRBJ2-7; size: -; CDR3: CASSRGTGLSYEQYF; DNA: TGTGCCAGCAGCCGAGGGACAGGACTTTCCTACGAGCAGTACTTC
V: TRBV20-1; D: -; J: TRBJ2-1; size: -; CDR3: CSARGPHGGNNEQFF; DNA: TGCAGTGCTAGAGGGCCCCATGGGGGTAACAATGAGCAGTTCTTC
V: TRBV4-2; D: -; J: TRBJ1-2; size: few; CDR3: CASSQYFMGPTGYGYTF; DNA: TGTGCCAGCAGCCAATATTTTATGGGGCCCACGGGCTATGGCTACACCTTC
V: TRBV6-2/TRBV6-3; D: -; J: TRBJ2-7; size: -; CDR3: CASGHGSYEQYF; DNA: TGTGCCAGCGGTCACGGTTCCTACGAGCAGTACTTC
V: TRBV29-1; D: -; J: TRBJ2-7; size: few; CDR3: CSVVGSYEQYF; DNA: TGCAGCGTTGTGGGATCCTACGAGCAGTACTTC
V: TRBV11-2; D: -; J: TRBJ2-1; size: -; CDR3: CASSLVRHNEQFF; DNA: TGTGCCAGCAGCTTAGTGCGCCACAATGAGCAGTTCTTC
V: TRBV20-1; D: -; J: TRBJ2-2; size: -; CDR3: CSAKSGRGDTGELFF; DNA: TGCAGTGCTAAATCGGGACGAGGGGACACCGGGGAGCTGTTTTTT
V: TRBV5-5; D: -; J: TRBJ1-5; size: -; CDR3: CASSPYRVDQPQHF; DNA: TGTGCCAGCAGCCCATACAGGGTGGATCAGCCCCAGCATTTT
V: TRBV7-9; D: -; J: TRBJ2-1; size: few; CDR3: CASVQSRLGVNEQFF; DNA: TGTGCCAGTGTCCAATCGAGGCTTGGCGTAAATGAGCAGTTCTTC
V: TRBV7-9; D: TRBD1; J: TRBJ1-1; size: -; CDR3: CASSHRGNTEAFF; DNA: TGTGCCAGCAGCCACAGGGGGAACACTGAAGCTTTCTTT
V: TRBV4-2; D: TRBD1; J: TRBJ2-3; size: -; CDR3: CASSQENDREFRTDTQYF; DNA: TGTGCCAGCAGCCAAGAAAACGACAGGGAGTTTCGCACAGATACGCAGTATTTT
V: TRBV2; D: -; J: TRBJ2-6; size: -; CDR3: CASLVVSSGANVLTF; DNA: TGTGCCAGCCTCGTAGTGAGCTCTGGGGCCAACGTCCTGACTTTC
V: TRBV15; D: -; J: TRBJ2-4; size: -; CDR3: CATSRDRGSENIQYF; DNA: TGTGCCACCAGCAGAGACCGGGGGTCGGAAAACATTCAGTACTTC
V: TRBV12-3/TRBV12-4; D: -; J: TRBJ2-1; size: -; CDR3: CASSLVLGTGSGEQFF; DNA: TGTGCCAGCAGTTTGGTATTGGGGACTGGGAGCGGGGAGCAGTTCTTC
V: TRBV6-6; D: -; J: TRBJ1-2; size: -; CDR3: CASSRGRPNYGYTF; DNA: TGTGCCAGCAGCCGGGGACGACCCAACTATGGCTACACCTTC
V: TRBV20-1; D: TRBD2; J: TRBJ2-7; size: -; CDR3: CSARSSSGVTYEQYF; DNA: TGCAGTGCTAGAAGTTCTAGCGGGGTTACCTACGAGCAGTACTTC
V: TRBV2; D: -; J: TRBJ2-7; size: -; CDR3: CASSISVGLPSYEQYF; DNA: TGTGCCAGCAGTATCTCTGTAGGACTGCCATCCTACGAGCAGTACTTC
V: TRBV29-1; D: -; J: TRBJ2-1; size: -; CDR3: CSVSGTSRCNEQFF; DNA: TGCAGCGTCTCCGGGACATCCCGCTGCAATGAGCAGTTCTTC
V: TRBV29-1; D: -; J: TRBJ1-5; size: -; CDR3: CSVRVVNSNQPQHF; DNA: TGCAGCGTTCGGGTGGTGAATAGCAATCAGCCCCAGCATTTT
V: TRBV4-2; D: -; J: TRBJ1-2; size: -; CDR3: CASSQERGLYGYTF; DNA: TGTGCCAGCAGCCAAGAGAGAGGGCTCTATGGCTACACCTTC
V: TRBV5-1; D: -; J: TRBJ1-6; size: -; CDR3: CASSFGPGGGYNSPLHF; DNA: TGCGCCAGCAGCTTTGGCCCCGGAGGGGGGTATAATTCACCCCTCCACTTT
V: TRBV20-1; D: -; J: TRBJ1-5; size: few; CDR3: CSARGGNSNQPQHF; DNA: TGCAGTGCTAGAGGTGGCAATAGCAATCAGCCCCAGCATTTT
V: TRBV28; D: -; J: TRBJ2-3; size: -; CDR3: CALGDTQYF; DNA: TGTGCCTTGGGGGATACGCAGTATTTT
V: TRBV7-9; D: -; J: TRBJ1-2; size: -; CDR3: CASSGDSSYGYTF; DNA: TGTGCCAGCAGCGGAGACAGCTCCTATGGCTACACCTTC
V: TRBV29-1; D: TRBD1; J: TRBJ2-5; size: few; CDR3: CSVQTGGGSETQYF; DNA: TGCAGCGTACAGACAGGGGGCGGTTCGGAGACCCAGTACTTC
V: TRBV7-2; D: -; J: TRBJ2-5; size: few; CDR3: CASRGTPSGTQYF; DNA: TGTGCCAGCAGAGGGACTCCCAGTGGGACCCAGTACTTC
V: TRBV6-5; D: -; J: TRBJ2-3; size: -; CDR3: CASSYSNKVSTDTQYF; DNA: TGTGCCAGCAGTTACTCGAACAAGGTTAGCACAGATACGCAGTATTTT
V: TRBV10-3; D: TRBD2; J: TRBJ2-7; size: -; CDR3: CAISGIAGDVSYEQYF; DNA: TGTGCCATCAGTGGAATAGCGGGAGACGTCTCCTACGAGCAGTACTTC
V: TRBV6-5; D: -; J: TRBJ2-5; size: few; CDR3: CASSYLQGRMETQYF; DNA: TGTGCCAGCAGTTATTTACAGGGGAGGATGGAGACCCAGTACTTC
V: TRBV12-3/TRBV12-4; D: -; J: TRBJ1-4; size: -; CDR3: CASSIWDLRTEKLFF; DNA: TGTGCCAGCAGTATATGGGACTTACGGACCGAAAAACTGTTTTTT